Listed below are T cell receptor beta chains from one sample, sequenced in a study of neurological immune-mediated disorders. TCRdb redid the calling of the 5' RACE reads with MiXCR, one entry per CDR3 protein. The sample has 50,000 to 75,000 distinct CDR3 sequences; approximately 4.2% are singletons. The sample consisted of PBMCs. The receptors shown here come from a man over 45 with multiple sclerosis. Both conserved end residues are part of each CDR3. The order of the fields is D gene, J gene, V gene, clone size, CDR3 length, CDR3 protein, CDR3 DNA. A D gene is named only where the DNA matches it firmly. A clone size is listed for some rows: how often the clone was seen (once, few, many), or a class if it is expanded.

TRBD1 TRBJ2-2 TRBV12-3/TRBV12-4 many 15 CASRGQGAFAGELFF TGTGCCAGCAGGGGACAGGGGGCGTTCGCCGGGGAGCTGTTTTTT
. TRBJ2-2 TRBV12-3/TRBV12-4 many 14 CASSSRENTGELFF TGTGCCAGCAGTTCCAGGGAGAACACCGGGGAGCTGTTTTTT
TRBD1 TRBJ2-3 TRBV6-5 many 15 CASSRQGARGDTQYF TGTGCCAGCAGTAGACAGGGGGCGCGGGGAGATACGCAGTATTTT
TRBD1 TRBJ1-2 TRBV7-2 many 16 CASSSATGAVLYGYTF TGTGCCAGCAGCTCGGCTACAGGGGCCGTCTTATATGGCTACACCTTC
. TRBJ2-5 TRBV11-2 many 14 CASSFDRSWETQYF TGTGCCAGCAGCTTTGACAGGTCGTGGGAGACCCAGTACTTC
. TRBJ1-6 TRBV9 many 18 CASSPLGGGSSYNSPLHF TGTGCCAGCAGCCCCCTAGGTGGGGGGAGCTCCTATAATTCACCCCTCCACTTT
. TRBJ1-1 TRBV7-8 many 17 CASSYQNPTSTGTEAFF TGTGCCAGCAGCTATCAAAACCCTACCAGTACGGGCACTGAAGCTTTCTTT
. TRBJ1-2 TRBV5-1 many 13 CASSWGETTQEVF TGCGCCAGCAGCTGGGGGGAAACGACACAGGAAGTCTTC
. TRBJ2-3 TRBV12-3/TRBV12-4 many 14 CASSLRGSTDTQYF TGTGCCAGCAGTCTCCGGGGTAGCACAGATACGCAGTATTTT
. TRBJ2-5 TRBV5-6 many 17 CASSLAGLPISKETQYF TGTGCCAGCAGCTTGGCAGGACTTCCAATTTCGAAAGAGACCCAGTACTTC
. TRBJ1-2 TRBV4-1 many 16 CASSPIPGGSNYGYTF TGCGCCAGCAGCCCTATCCCCGGGGGCTCTAACTATGGCTACACCTTC
. TRBJ2-7 TRBV7-2 many 11 CASSLRGEQYF TGTGCCAGCAGCCTAAGGGGCGAGCAGTACTTC
. TRBJ1-1 TRBV24-1 many 12 CATSALGTEAFF TGTGCCACCTCAGCCCTGGGGACTGAAGCTTTCTTT
TRBD1 TRBJ2-1 TRBV20-1 many 14 CSARVGQGANEQFF TGCAGTGCTAGAGTAGGACAGGGGGCTAATGAGCAGTTCTTC
TRBD1 TRBJ2-7 TRBV4-2 many 16 CASSQGVTGAPHEQYF TGTGCCAGCAGCCAAGGGGTAACAGGGGCGCCCCACGAGCAGTACTTC
TRBD2 TRBJ2-5 TRBV7-9 many 15 CASRRTSGAQETQYF TGTGCCAGCAGACGGACTAGCGGGGCCCAAGAGACCCAGTACTTC
. TRBJ2-3 TRBV12-3/TRBV12-4 many 15 CASSPRGPLTDTQYF TGTGCCAGCAGCCCCCGGGGTCCTCTCACAGATACGCAGTATTTT
. TRBJ2-3 TRBV7-9 many 13 CASSLDGEKTGYF TGTGCCAGCAGCTTAGACGGGGAGAAGACAGGGTATTTT
. TRBJ2-2 TRBV7-3 many 15 CASSSMGTPDGELFF TGTGCCAGCAGCTCCATGGGGACTCCGGACGGGGAGCTGTTTTTT
. TRBJ1-2 TRBV20-1 many 12 CSATLGPEGYTF TGCAGTGCTACCCTCGGCCCCGAGGGCTACACCTTC
. TRBJ2-1 TRBV20-1 many 13 CSASVGIGNEQFF TGCAGTGCTAGTGTGGGGATTGGCAATGAGCAGTTCTTC
. TRBJ2-7 TRBV7-2 many 14 CASSLAGSTYEQYF TGTGCCAGCAGCTTAGCGGGGTCCACCTACGAGCAGTACTTC
. TRBJ2-3 TRBV6-1 many 15 CASSDHISSTDTQYF TGTGCCAGCAGTGATCACATCTCTAGCACAGATACGCAGTATTTT
. TRBJ1-4 TRBV5-1 few 14 CASSLSGAYEKLFF TGCGCCAGCAGCTTATCAGGGGCTTACGAAAAACTGTTTTTT
. TRBJ2-3 TRBV12-3/TRBV12-4 many 14 CASSLGRPGDTQYF TGTGCCAGCAGTTTGGGCAGGCCTGGGGATACGCAGTATTTT
. TRBJ2-5 TRBV11-2 many 13 CASSPSGTGTQYF TGTGCCAGCAGCCCATCAGGAACGGGGACCCAGTACTTC
TRBD1 TRBJ2-7 TRBV6-5 once 14 CASSRDRVPYEQYF TGTGCCAGCAGCAGGGACAGGGTGCCCTACGAGCAGTACTTC
TRBD1 TRBJ2-7 TRBV20-1 . 12 CSAGDRGYEQYF TGCAGTGCTGGAGACAGGGGGTACGAGCAGTACTTC
. TRBJ1-1 TRBV7-2 many 14 CASSSNRANTEAFF TGTGCCAGCAGCTCAAACAGGGCTAACACTGAAGCTTTCTTT
. TRBJ1-3 TRBV7-9 many 15 CASSPPGSSGNTIYF TGTGCCAGCAGCCCCCCGGGGAGCTCTGGAAACACCATATATTTT
. TRBJ1-2 TRBV4-3 many 14 CASSQDPGSYGYTF TGCGCCAGCAGCCAAGATCCCGGGTCCTATGGCTACACCTTC
TRBD1 TRBJ1-1 TRBV12-3/TRBV12-4 many 13 CASTRQGVTEAFF TGTGCCAGCACCCGACAGGGGGTAACTGAAGCTTTCTTT
. TRBJ2-3 TRBV29-1 few 13 CSVGELPTDTQYF TGCAGCGTTGGCGAGTTACCTACAGATACGCAGTATTTT
. TRBJ2-5 TRBV20-1 many 12 CRSRLGEETQYF TGCCGATCACGACTGGGCGAAGAGACCCAGTACTTC
. TRBJ1-3 TRBV9 . 13 CASSVADGQTIYF TGTGCCAGCAGCGTAGCTGACGGCCAAACCATATATTTT
. TRBJ2-3 TRBV5-1 many 14 CASSLGADTDTQYF TGCGCCAGCAGCTTGGGAGCAGATACAGATACGCAGTATTTT
. TRBJ1-1 TRBV12-3/TRBV12-4 many 14 CASSFQGSHTEAFF TGTGCCAGCAGTTTTCAAGGGAGCCACACTGAAGCTTTCTTT
TRBD2 TRBJ2-3 TRBV12-3/TRBV12-4 many 16 CASSLAGTTHTDTQYF TGTGCCAGCAGTTTAGCGGGGACTACCCACACAGATACGCAGTATTTT
. TRBJ1-4 TRBV5-1 many 11 CASSGGEKLFF TGCGCCAGCAGCGGGGGCGAAAAACTGTTTTTT
. TRBJ2-5 TRBV5-1 many 15 CASSSRVGLQETQYF TGCGCCAGCAGCTCACGCGTCGGTCTCCAAGAGACCCAGTACTTC
. TRBJ1-1 TRBV6-5 many 12 CASRRGTTEAFF TGTGCCAGCCGACGGGGAACGACTGAAGCTTTCTTT
. TRBJ2-4 TRBV15 many 12 CATSRDLGIQYF TGTGCCACCAGCAGAGATTTGGGTATTCAGTACTTC
. TRBJ2-6 TRBV7-8 . 16 CASSLLKSSGANVLTF TGTGCCAGCAGCTTATTAAAAAGCTCTGGGGCCAACGTCCTGACTTTC
. TRBJ1-5 TRBV28 many 14 CASNPGVSNQPQHF TGTGCCAGCAACCCCGGCGTTAGCAATCAGCCCCAGCATTTT
. TRBJ1-3 TRBV6-6 once 20 CASSYSGWAPDQSSGNTIYF TGTGCCAGCAGTTACTCGGGGTGGGCTCCAGACCAAAGCTCTGGAAACACCATATATTTT
. TRBJ1-2 TRBV5-1 many 16 CASSLKGTPNNYGYTF TGCGCCAGCAGCTTGAAGGGGACACCAAATAACTATGGCTACACCTTC
TRBD1 TRBJ2-1 TRBV20-1 many 18 CSARVIGQGTSSYNEQFF TGCAGTGCTAGAGTGATTGGACAGGGGACGAGCTCCTACAATGAGCAGTTCTTC